The TCR beta chain under discussion was sequenced for a study of vaccination effects on CD4 cells after COVID-19. With 1 base removed from V and 6 bases from J, the gap between germline ends came to 8 bases. Germline CDR1 SGHRS, CDR2 YFSETQ. This CDR3 spans 14 amino acids. TCRdb's copy holds only in-frame clones and misses some; the assay was immunoSEQ multiplex PCR. The sample carries 45,000 to 55,000 clones, about three quarters recorded once. Comment on this clone: Antigen unknown.

Culturing for nine to ten days preceded CD4+ T cell isolation. BNT162b2 vaccine or mRNA-1273 vaccine was given to participants in two doses. The chain combines TRBV5-1 with TRBJ2-6; D is ambiguous. The material was CD4+ T cells from PBMCs cultured without peptide, obtained after COVID-19 vaccination. This TCR came from a human donor who received a COVID-19 vaccine. Here the CDR3 reads CASSLTGEANVLTF. CDR3 bases: TGCGCCAGCAGCTTGACTGGGGAGGCCAACGTCCTGACTTTC.